Below, 13 T cell receptor beta chains from the same sample are listed, as sequenced in a study of blood T cell repertoires in COVID-19. The table came from immunoSEQ multiplex PCR; TCRdb's copy has only in-frame clones and leaves some out. Of 110,000 or so clones in the sample, 70% to 90% were seen once. Specimen: peripheral blood. Receptors were obtained from a man aged 35-49 years with acute or convalescent COVID-19.

This chain links TRBV29-1 with TRBJ1-2; TRBD1 might be the D (6 bases). This CDR3 has 12 amino acids. The V end lost 7 bases, the J end lost 6 bases, and 15 bases lay between the germline ends. Looked up from germline, CDR1 is SQVTM and CDR2 is ANQGSEA. In nucleotides, the CDR3 is TGCAGCGGACGAACAGGGTATGATGGCTACACCTTC. Protein product: CSGRTGYDGYTF.

This chain links TRBV9 with TRBJ1-1; 9 bases line up with TRBD1. The CDR3 covers 16 residues. The V gene's germline CDR1 is SGDLS and CDR2 YYNGEE. Unmatched junction bases numbered 7, after V lost 3 bases and J lost 1 base. The CDR3 spells CASSATGGIRNTEAFF. DNA for the CDR3: TGTGCCAGCAGCGCGACAGGGGGAATTCGGAACACTGAAGCTTTCTTT.

The chain links TRBV7-2 to TRBJ1-6; unclear D gene. Germline loops: CDR1 SGHTA, CDR2 FQGNSA. Between the trimmed V and J ends, which lost 1 base and 11 bases, there was a span of 12 bases. The CDR3 is 14 amino acids. The CDR3 here is CASSLGGLLPPLHF. CDR3 sequence (DNA): TGTGCCAGCAGCTTAGGAGGGCTTCTCCCACCCCTCCACTTT.

The rearrangement uses TRBV4-3 and TRBJ2-7; D not certain. The V and J ends lost 0 bases and 1 base respectively, with 10 bases between them. Germline values: CDR1 LGHNA, CDR2 YSLEER. The CDR3 has 15 amino acids. For the CDR3, the DNA is TGCGCCAGCAGCCAAGATTGGGCCAAATCCTACGAGCAGTACTTC. As protein: CASSQDWAKSYEQYF.

The genes are TRBV15 and TRBJ1-3; maybe TRBD1 (5 bases). Trimming pared 6 bases from V and 1 base from J, leaving 10 bases between. This CDR3 comprises 14 residues. The germline V gene has CDR1 LNHNV and CDR2 YYDKDF (reference sequence). CDR3 amino acids: CATRLSGSGNTIYF. DNA of the CDR3: TGTGCCACCAGGTTGTCAGGGTCTGGAAACACCATATATTTT.

This clone was observed a handful of times. The V and J genes are TRBV7-9 and TRBJ2-2, with 10 bases fitting TRBD2. Germline CDR1 and CDR2: SEHNR and FQNEAQ (reference sequence). The CDR3 runs to 18 residues. With 1 base clipped from V and 0 bases from J, the junction kept 5 bases outside the gene matches. CDR3 protein: CASSLGLAGATNTGELFF. The CDR3 DNA follows: TGTGCCAGCAGCTTAGGCCTAGCGGGGGCTACGAACACCGGGGAGCTGTTTTTT.

The chain is built from TRBV27 and TRBJ1-1, with TRBD1 as a possible D gene (6 bases). The CDR3 has 16 residues. The germline CDR1 and CDR2 sequences are MNHEY and SMNVEV (reference sequence). V was shortened by 7 bases and J by 6 bases, with 24 bases between the two germline ends. Here the CDR3 reads CASIRLPGTSRAEAFF. The DNA for the CDR3 is TGTGCCAGCATTCGCCTCCCCGGGACATCAAGGGCTGAAGCTTTCTTT.

The chain couples TRBV6-2 or TRBV6-3 to TRBJ2-3; D is perhaps TRBD2 (7 bases). Germline V gene lookup returns CDR1 MNHEY and CDR2 SVGEGT. V dropped 6 bases and J dropped 2 bases, with 21 bases sitting between them. CDR3 size: 17 residues. Written as DNA, the CDR3 is TGTGCCAGCAGCCCCGCATATAAGCGGGGACACACAGATACGCAGTATTTT. Protein product: CASSPAYKRGHTDTQYF.

The genes are TRBV7-9 and TRBJ2-7; 12 bases are a match to TRBD2. The J segment lost 0 bases and the V segment lost 6 bases, leaving 3 bases of the junction unmatched. Germline assignment: CDR1 SEHNR and CDR2 FQNEAQ (reference sequence). CDR3 size: 15 residues. CDR3 coding DNA: TGTGCCAGCAGGATGACTAGCGGGAGCTCCTACGAGCAGTACTTC. Amino acid sequence: CASRMTSGSSYEQYF.

The V and J genes are TRBV2 and TRBJ1-5, with D perhaps TRBD1 (6 bases). With 5 bases removed from V and 0 bases from J, the gap between germline ends came to 11 bases. Germline V gene data show CDR1 as SNHLY and CDR2 as FYNNEI. The CDR3 covers 15 residues. CDR3 nucleotide sequence: TGTGCCAGCAGTTCCGACAGGTATAGCAATCAGCCCCAGCATTTT. Its protein product is CASSSDRYSNQPQHF.

V usage is TRBV2 and J usage is TRBJ2-2; 10 nucleotides line up with TRBD1. With 8 bases clipped from V and 5 bases from J, the junction kept 5 bases outside the gene matches. This CDR3 is built from 14 residues. CDR1 is SNHLY, CDR2 FYNNEI, per germline. The CDR3 here is CASRPGQGTGELFF. The CDR3 DNA reads as TGTGCCAGCCGTCCGGGACAGGGGACCGGGGAGCTGTTTTTT.

This chain uses TRBV18 with TRBJ1-1, with TRBD1 matching over 7 bases. With 0 bases clipped from V and 8 bases from J, the junction kept 3 bases outside the gene matches. CDR1 is KGHSH, CDR2 LQKENI, per germline. The CDR3 extends over 13 amino acids. The CDR3 loop reads CASSPPLQGEAFF. Here the CDR3 DNA reads TGTGCCAGCTCACCACCGTTACAGGGGGAAGCTTTCTTT.

V usage is TRBV4-3 and J usage is TRBJ2-1; TRBD2 is a possible D gene (5 bases). Trimming pared 4 bases from V and 7 bases from J, leaving 14 bases between. The CDR3 length is 14 residues. Germline CDR1 reads LGHNA; CDR2 reads YSLEER. CDR3 sequence reads: CASSLGLSGNEQFF. The DNA for the CDR3 is TGCGCCAGCAGCCTCGGGCTATCGGGGAATGAGCAGTTCTTC.